The source of this T cell receptor beta chain is a study of T cell repertoires in cytomegalovirus infection. Looking at the study overall: Matching HLA type and CMV infection were both indicated by public TCR beta signatures.

The germline CDR1 and CDR2 sequences are SEHNR and FQNEAQ (reference sequence). This CDR3 has 14 residues. The V end lost 5 bases, the J end lost 4 bases, and 13 bases lay between the germline ends. MiXCR was run by TCRdb on the reads, yielding one entry per CDR3 protein. The repertoire holds tens of thousands of distinct CDR3 sequences, around 20% seen once, with about 18% in the top ten. This clonotype was counted a few times. The antigen remains unidentified. Study-wide points: The study identified carriers of CMV plus the relevant HLA from cumulative public TCR beta family frequency. HLA-C-restricted CMV-specific TCR beta clonotypes prevailed in the ex vivo response.

The clonotype was recovered from a human donor in good health (CMV status not recorded). Some clones in this sample may be carry-over from other donors' samples. The chain carries TRBV7-9 and TRBJ2-3; D is perhaps TRBD1 (6 bases). Sequenced material: PBMCs, sequenced either directly or after in vitro stimulation (not recorded which). The CDR3 coding sequence is TGTGCCAGCAGCAACATACAGGGTCCAGATACGCAGTATTTT. This codes for CASSNIQGPDTQYF.